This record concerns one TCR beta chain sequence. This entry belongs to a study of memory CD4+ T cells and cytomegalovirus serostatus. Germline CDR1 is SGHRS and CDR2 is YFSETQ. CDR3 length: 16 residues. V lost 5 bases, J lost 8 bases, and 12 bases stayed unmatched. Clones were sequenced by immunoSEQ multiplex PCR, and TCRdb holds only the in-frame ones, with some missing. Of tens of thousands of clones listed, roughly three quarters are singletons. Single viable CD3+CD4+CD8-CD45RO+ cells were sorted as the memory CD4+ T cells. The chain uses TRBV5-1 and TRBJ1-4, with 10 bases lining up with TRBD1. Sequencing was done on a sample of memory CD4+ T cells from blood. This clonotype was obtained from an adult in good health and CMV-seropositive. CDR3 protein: CASSRTTGTGEEKLFF. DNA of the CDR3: TGCGCCAGCAGTCGCACAACCGGGACAGGGGAGGAAAAACTGTTTTTT.